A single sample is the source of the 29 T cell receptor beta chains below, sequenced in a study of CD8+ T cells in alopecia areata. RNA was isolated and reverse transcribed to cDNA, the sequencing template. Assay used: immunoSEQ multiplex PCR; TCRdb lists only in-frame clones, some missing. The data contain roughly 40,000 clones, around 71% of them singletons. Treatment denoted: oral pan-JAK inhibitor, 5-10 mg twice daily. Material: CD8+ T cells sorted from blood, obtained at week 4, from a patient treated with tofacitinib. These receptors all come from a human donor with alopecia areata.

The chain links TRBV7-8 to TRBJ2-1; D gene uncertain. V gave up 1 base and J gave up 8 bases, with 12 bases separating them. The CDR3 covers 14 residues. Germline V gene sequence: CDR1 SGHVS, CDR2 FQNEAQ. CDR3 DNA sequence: TGTGCCAGCAGCTTAGACGCGCTAGTTCATGAGCAGTTCTTC. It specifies CASSLDALVHEQFF.

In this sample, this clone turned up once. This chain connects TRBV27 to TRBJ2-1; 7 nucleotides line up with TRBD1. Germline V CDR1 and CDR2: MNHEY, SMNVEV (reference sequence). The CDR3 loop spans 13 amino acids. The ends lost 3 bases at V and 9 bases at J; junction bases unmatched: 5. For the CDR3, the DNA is TGTGCCAGCAGTTTCGACAGGGCGGGTGAGCAGTTCTTC. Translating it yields CASSFDRAGEQFF.

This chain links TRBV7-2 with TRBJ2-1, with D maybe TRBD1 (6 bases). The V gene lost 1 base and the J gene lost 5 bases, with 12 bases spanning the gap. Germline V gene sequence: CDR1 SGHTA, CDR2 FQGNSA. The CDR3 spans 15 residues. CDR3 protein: CASSLGTGTHNEQFF. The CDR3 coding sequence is TGTGCCAGCAGCTTAGGCACAGGGACACACAATGAGCAGTTCTTC.

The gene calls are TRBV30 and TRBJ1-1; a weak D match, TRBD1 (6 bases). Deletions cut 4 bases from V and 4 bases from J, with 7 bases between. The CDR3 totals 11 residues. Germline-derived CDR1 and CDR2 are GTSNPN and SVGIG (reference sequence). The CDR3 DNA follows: TGTGCCTGGATAGGGGGCACTGAAGCTTTCTTT. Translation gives CAWIGGTEAFF. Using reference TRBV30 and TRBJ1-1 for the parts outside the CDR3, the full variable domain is SQTIHQWPATLVQPVGSPLSLECTVEGTSNPNLYWYRQAAGRGLQLLFYSVGIGQISSEVPQNLSASRPQDRQFILSSKKLLLSDSGFYLCAWIGGTEAFFGQGTRLTVV.

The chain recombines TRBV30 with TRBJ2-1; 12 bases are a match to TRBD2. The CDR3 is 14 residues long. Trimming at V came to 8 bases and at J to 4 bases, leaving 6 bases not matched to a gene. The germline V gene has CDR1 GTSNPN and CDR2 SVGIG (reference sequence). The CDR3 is CALASGGGYNEQFF. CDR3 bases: TGTGCCCTTGCTAGCGGGGGGGGATACAATGAGCAGTTCTTC.

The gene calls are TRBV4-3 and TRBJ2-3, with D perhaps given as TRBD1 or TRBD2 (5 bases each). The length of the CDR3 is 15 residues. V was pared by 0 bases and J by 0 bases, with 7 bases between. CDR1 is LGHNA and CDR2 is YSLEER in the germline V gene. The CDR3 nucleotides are TGCGCCAGCAGCCAAGACGAGGGGAGCACAGATACGCAGTATTTT. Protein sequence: CASSQDEGSTDTQYF.

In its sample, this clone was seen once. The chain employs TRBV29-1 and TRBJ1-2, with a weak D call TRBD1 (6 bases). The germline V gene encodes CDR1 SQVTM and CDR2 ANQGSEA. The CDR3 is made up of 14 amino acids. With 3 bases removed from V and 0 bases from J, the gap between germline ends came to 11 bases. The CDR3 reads CSVDRGATNYGYTF. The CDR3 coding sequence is TGCAGCGTTGACAGGGGAGCAACTAACTATGGCTACACCTTC.

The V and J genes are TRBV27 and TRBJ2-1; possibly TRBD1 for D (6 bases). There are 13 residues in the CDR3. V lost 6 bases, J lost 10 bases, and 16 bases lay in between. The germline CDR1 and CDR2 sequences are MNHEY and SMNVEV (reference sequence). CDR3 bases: TGTGCCAGCAGCACACAGGGCTGGGGGGAGCAGTTCTTC. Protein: CASSTQGWGEQFF.

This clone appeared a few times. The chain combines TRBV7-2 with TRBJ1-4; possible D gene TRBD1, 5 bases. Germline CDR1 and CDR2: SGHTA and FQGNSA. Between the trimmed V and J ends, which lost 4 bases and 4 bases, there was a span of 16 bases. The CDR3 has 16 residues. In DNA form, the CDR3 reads TGTGCCAGCAGCTCCGGGACGACCCGGCATAATGAAAAACTGTTTTTT. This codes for CASSSGTTRHNEKLFF. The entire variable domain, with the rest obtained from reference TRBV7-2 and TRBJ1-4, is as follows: GAGVSQSPSNKVTEKGKDVELRCDPISGHTALYWYRQSLGQGLEFLIYFQGNSAPDKSGLPSDRFSAERTGGSVSTLTIQRTQQEDSAVYLCASSSGTTRHNEKLFFGSGTQLSVL.

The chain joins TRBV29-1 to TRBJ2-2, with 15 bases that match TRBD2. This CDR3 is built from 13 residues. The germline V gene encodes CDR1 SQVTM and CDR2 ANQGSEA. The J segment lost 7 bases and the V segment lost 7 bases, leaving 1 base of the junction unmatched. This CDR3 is CSGTSGGDGELFF. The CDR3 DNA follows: TGCAGCGGGACTAGCGGGGGGGACGGGGAGCTGTTTTTT.

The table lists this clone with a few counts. The CDR3 protein is CASSQGAGDEAFF. The CDR3 DNA reads TGTGCCAGCAGCCAAGGGGCAGGGGATGAAGCTTTCTTT. The gene calls are TRBV4-2 and TRBJ1-1; tentatively, D is TRBD1 (6 bases). In germline, CDR1 is LGHNA, CDR2 YNFKEQ. Deletions cut 1 base from V and 7 bases from J, with 10 bases between. The CDR3 loop spans 13 amino acids.

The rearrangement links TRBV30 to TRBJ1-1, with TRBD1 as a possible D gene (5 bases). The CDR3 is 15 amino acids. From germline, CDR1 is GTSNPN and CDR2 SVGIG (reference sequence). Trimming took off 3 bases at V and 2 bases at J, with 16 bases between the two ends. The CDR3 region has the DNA TGTGCCTGGAGCCTTATGGGGGGATACAACACTGAAGCTTTCTTT. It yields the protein CAWSLMGGYNTEAFF.

The CDR3 sequence: CSVGVREDTEAFF. The CDR3 nucleotides are TGCAGCGTGGGAGTCAGGGAAGACACTGAAGCTTTCTTT. The chain joins TRBV29-1 to TRBJ1-1; D is possibly TRBD1 (5 bases). Trimming took off 6 bases at V and 3 bases at J, with 14 bases between the two ends. Germline V lookup: CDR1 SQVTM, CDR2 ANQGSEA. This CDR3 spans 13 amino acids.

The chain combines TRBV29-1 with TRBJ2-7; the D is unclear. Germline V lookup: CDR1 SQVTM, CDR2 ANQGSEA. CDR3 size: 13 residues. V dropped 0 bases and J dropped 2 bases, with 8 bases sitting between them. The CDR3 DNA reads TGCAGCGTTGAAGATGGAGTGACCTACGAGCAGTACTTC. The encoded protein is CSVEDGVTYEQYF.

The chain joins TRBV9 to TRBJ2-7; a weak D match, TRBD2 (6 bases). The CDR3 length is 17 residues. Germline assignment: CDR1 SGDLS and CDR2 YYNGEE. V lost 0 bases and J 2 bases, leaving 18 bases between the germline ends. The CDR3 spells CASSVDSRASDTYEQYF. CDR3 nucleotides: TGTGCCAGCAGCGTAGATTCTCGGGCTAGCGACACCTACGAGCAGTACTTC.

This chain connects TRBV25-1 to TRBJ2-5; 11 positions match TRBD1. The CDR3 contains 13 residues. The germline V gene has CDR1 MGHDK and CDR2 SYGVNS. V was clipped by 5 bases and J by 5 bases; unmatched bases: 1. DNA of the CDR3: TGTGCCAGCAGTAGGACAGGGGGCGAGACCCAGTACTTC. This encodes CASSRTGGETQYF.

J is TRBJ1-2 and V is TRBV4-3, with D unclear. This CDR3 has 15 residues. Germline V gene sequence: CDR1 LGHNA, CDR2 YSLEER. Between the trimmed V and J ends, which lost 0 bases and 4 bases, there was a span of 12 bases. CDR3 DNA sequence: TGCGCCAGCAGCCAAGACGTCGGAGTAGGCTATGGCTACACCTTC. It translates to CASSQDVGVGYGYTF.

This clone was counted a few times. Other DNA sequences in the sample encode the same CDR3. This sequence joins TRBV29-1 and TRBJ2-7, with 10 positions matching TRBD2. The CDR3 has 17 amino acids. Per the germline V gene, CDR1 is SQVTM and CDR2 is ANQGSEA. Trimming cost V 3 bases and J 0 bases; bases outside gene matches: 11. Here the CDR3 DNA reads TGCAGCGTTGATCTATCCAGCGGGGGGGACCGCTCCTACGAGCAGTACTTC. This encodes CSVDLSSGGDRSYEQYF.

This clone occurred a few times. The CDR3 DNA is TGTGCCAGCAGTTACCGGCTAGAAGGCGAGACCCAGTACTTC. Protein product: CASSYRLEGETQYF. The chain joins TRBV6-6 to TRBJ2-5; unclear D gene. Trimming pared 2 bases from V and 5 bases from J, leaving 12 bases between. The germline gives CDR1 MNHNY, CDR2 SVGAGI (reference sequence). This CDR3 has 14 residues.

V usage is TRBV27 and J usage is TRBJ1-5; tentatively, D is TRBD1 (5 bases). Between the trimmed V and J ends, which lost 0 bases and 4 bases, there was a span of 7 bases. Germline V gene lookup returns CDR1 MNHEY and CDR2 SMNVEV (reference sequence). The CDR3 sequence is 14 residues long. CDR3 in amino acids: CASSLSRENQPQHF. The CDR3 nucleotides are TGTGCCAGCAGTTTATCCAGGGAGAATCAGCCCCAGCATTTT.

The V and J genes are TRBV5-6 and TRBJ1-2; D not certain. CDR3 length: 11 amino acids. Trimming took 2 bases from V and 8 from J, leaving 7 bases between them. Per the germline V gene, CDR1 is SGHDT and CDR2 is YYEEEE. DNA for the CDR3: TGTGCCAGCAGCTTCTCTGGGGGCTACACCTTC. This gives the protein CASSFSGGYTF. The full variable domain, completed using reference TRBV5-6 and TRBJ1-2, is DAGVTQSPTHLIKTRGQQVTLRCSPKSGHDTVSWYQQALGQGPQFIFQYYEEEERQRGNFPDRFSGHQFPNYSSELNVNALLLGDSALYLCASSFSGGYTFGSGTRLTVV.

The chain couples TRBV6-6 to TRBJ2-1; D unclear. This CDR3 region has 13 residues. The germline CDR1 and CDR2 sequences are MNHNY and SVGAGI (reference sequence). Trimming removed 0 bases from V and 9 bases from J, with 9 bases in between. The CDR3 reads CASSYSTDGEQFF. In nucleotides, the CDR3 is TGTGCCAGCAGTTACTCGACCGATGGTGAGCAGTTCTTC.

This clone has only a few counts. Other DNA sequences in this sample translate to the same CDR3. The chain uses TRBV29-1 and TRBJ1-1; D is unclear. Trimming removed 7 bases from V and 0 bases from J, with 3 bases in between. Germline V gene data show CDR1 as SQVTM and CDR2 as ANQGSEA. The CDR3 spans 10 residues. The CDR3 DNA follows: TGCAGCGCCCTGAACACTGAAGCTTTCTTT. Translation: CSALNTEAFF. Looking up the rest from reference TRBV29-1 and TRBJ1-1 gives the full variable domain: SAVISQKPSRDICQRGTSLTIQCQVDSQVTMMFWYRQQPGQSLTLIATANQGSEATYESGFVIDKFPISRPNLTFSTLTVSNMSPEDSSIYLCSALNTEAFFGQGTRLTVV.

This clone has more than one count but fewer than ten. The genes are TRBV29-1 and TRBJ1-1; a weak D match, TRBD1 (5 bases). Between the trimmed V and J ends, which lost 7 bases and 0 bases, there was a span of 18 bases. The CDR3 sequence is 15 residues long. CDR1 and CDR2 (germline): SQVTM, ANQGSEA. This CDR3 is CSGIRDFGMNTEAFF. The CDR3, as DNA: TGCAGCGGCATCCGGGACTTCGGCATGAACACTGAAGCTTTCTTT. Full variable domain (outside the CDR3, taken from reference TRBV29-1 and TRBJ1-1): SAVISQKPSRDICQRGTSLTIQCQVDSQVTMMFWYRQQPGQSLTLIATANQGSEATYESGFVIDKFPISRPNLTFSTLTVSNMSPEDSSIYLCSGIRDFGMNTEAFFGQGTRLTVV.

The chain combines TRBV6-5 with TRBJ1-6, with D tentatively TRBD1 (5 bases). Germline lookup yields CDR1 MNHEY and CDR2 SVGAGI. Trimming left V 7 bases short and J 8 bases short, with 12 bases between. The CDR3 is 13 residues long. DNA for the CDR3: TGTGCCAGCACTCCGGGGGGTTATTCACCCCTCCACTTT. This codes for CASTPGGYSPLHF.

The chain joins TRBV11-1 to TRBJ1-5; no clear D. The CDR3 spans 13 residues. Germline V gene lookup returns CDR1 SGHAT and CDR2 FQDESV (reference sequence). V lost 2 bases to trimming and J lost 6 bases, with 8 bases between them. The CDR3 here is CASSLSPSQPQHF. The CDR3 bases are TGTGCCAGCAGCTTAAGTCCATCTCAGCCCCAGCATTTT. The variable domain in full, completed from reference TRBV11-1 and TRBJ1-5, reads EAEVAQSPRYKITEKSQAVAFWCDPISGHATLYWYRQILGQGPELLVQFQDESVVDDSQLPKDRFSAERLKGVDSTLKIQPAELGDSAMYLCASSLSPSQPQHFGDGTRLSIL.

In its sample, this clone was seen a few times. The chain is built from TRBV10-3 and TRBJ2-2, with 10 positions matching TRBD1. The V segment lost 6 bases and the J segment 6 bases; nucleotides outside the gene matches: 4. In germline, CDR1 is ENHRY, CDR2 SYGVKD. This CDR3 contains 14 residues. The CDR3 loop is CAISGTGESGELFF. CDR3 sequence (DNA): TGTGCCATCAGCGGGACAGGGGAATCCGGGGAGCTGTTTTTT.

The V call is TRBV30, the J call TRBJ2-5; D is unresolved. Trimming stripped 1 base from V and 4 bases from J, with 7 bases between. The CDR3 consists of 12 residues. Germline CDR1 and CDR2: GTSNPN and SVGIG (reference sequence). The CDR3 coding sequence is TGTGCCTGGAGTGAGTCACTAGAGACCCAGTACTTC. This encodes CAWSESLETQYF.

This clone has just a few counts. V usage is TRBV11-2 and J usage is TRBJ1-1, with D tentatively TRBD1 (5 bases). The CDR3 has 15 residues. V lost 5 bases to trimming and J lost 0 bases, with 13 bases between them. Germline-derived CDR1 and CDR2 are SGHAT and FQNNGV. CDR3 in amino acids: CASSPPTDMNTEAFF. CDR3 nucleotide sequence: TGTGCCAGCAGCCCTCCGACAGATATGAACACTGAAGCTTTCTTT.